The 26 T cell receptor beta chains reported below all come from one sample, sequenced in a study of blood T cells in healthy people across ages. Through a sample-barcoded 5' primer and a J-beta primer mix, a second PCR was run for about 6 to 12 cycles. MiXCR, applied by TCRdb to the 5' RACE reads, yields one record per CDR3 protein. Among about 780,000 distinct CDR3 sequences listed, roughly 46% were seen once. Sequences were obtained from blood. All receptors come from a man aged 80 or over in good health.

The chain couples TRBV7-2 to TRBJ2-7; tentatively, D is TRBD2 (5 bases). The CDR3 is 14 amino acids. V lost 0 bases and J 5 bases, leaving 11 bases between the germline ends. From germline, CDR1 is SGHTA and CDR2 FQGNSA. For the CDR3, the DNA is TGTGCCAGCAGCTTAGCGGGAGTGTGGAACGAGCAGTACTTC. Translated: CASSLAGVWNEQYF.

This clonotype was seen many times. The V gene is TRBV29-1, the J gene TRBJ2-7; D perhaps matches TRBD2 (5 bases). Trimming removed 7 bases from V and 0 bases from J, with 13 bases in between. Germline loops: CDR1 SQVTM, CDR2 ANQGSEA. The CDR3 consists of 13 residues. CDR3 region: CSALSGSSYEQYF. DNA of the CDR3: TGCAGCGCCCTTTCTGGGAGCTCCTACGAGCAGTACTTC.

Concerning this clonotype: At one boundary the junction diverges from the germline segment, which might be a read error. This chain uses TRBV6-2 or TRBV6-3 with TRBJ1-1; possibly TRBD1 for D (5 bases). Germline V gene sequence: CDR1 MNHEY, CDR2 SVGEGT. The CDR3 contains 15 residues. CDR3 DNA: TGTGCCGGCAGTTACTCTCAGGGAACGAACACTGAAGCTTTCTTT. It encodes CAGSYSQGTNTEAFF.

As for this clonotype: A single base separates this from a much larger clone, so it may be a read error. The chain couples TRBV2 to TRBJ1-2; D is uncertain. V lost 6 bases and J lost 8, with 16 bases in between. The length of the CDR3 is 13 residues. Germline lookup yields CDR1 SNHLY and CDR2 FYNNEI. CDR3 DNA sequence: TGTGCCAGCAGGGCTTTCGGGGAAGACGGCTACACCTTC. This sequence encodes CASRAFGEDGYTF.

This clonotype was counted only a few times. V and J are TRBV6-2 or TRBV6-3 and TRBJ2-1; either TRBD1 or TRBD2 may fit D (5 bases each). The ends were cut back, 2 bases at V and 0 bases at J, with 17 bases in the middle. CDR3 length equals 18 residues. Germline V lookup: CDR1 MNHEY, CDR2 SVGEGT. CDR3 sequence reads: CASSYPHTAGSSYNEQFF. In nucleotides, the CDR3 is TGTGCCAGCAGTTACCCCCACACGGCAGGGAGCTCCTACAATGAGCAGTTCTTC.

This chain joins TRBV28 and TRBJ2-5, with D possibly called TRBD1 or TRBD2 (5 bases each). CDR3 length: 16 residues. The germline gives CDR1 MDHEN, CDR2 SYDVKM. Trimming pared 5 bases from V and 9 bases from J, leaving 25 bases between. Written as DNA, the CDR3 is TGTGCCAGCAGTCGAGGATACGGGACCTCAGATGAATCCCAGTACTTC. It yields the protein CASSRGYGTSDESQYF.

V gene TRBV7-3 combines with J gene TRBJ2-1, with D perhaps matching TRBD1 or TRBD2 (5 bases each). The CDR3 totals 16 residues. Germline V gene lookup returns CDR1 SGHTA and CDR2 FQGTGA. V lost 6 bases to trimming and J lost 7 bases, with 22 bases between them. The CDR3 coding sequence is TGTGCCAGCAGTCGACACCAGGGCGGCGGGTTGAATGAGCAGTTCTTC. Protein product: CASSRHQGGGLNEQFF.

The rearrangement joins TRBV20-1 to TRBJ1-3; D gene unclear. The CDR3 totals 14 residues. V was pared by 5 bases and J by 4 bases, with 15 bases between. Germline CDR1 is DFQATT and CDR2 is SNEGSKA (reference sequence). Here the CDR3 DNA reads TGCAGTGCTTCCCTTTCGGTGGGGGGAAACACCATATATTTT. Translated, it gives CSASLSVGGNTIYF.

In this sample, this clonotype turned up a few times. The V gene is TRBV20-1, the J gene TRBJ2-7; tentatively, D is TRBD2 (6 bases). This CDR3 spans 13 amino acids. Germline CDR1 reads DFQATT; CDR2 reads SNEGSKA (reference sequence). V lost 3 bases and J lost 6, with 15 bases in between. The chain's CDR3 is CSASGGRSGEQYF. The CDR3 DNA follows: TGCAGTGCTAGTGGGGGGAGGTCGGGCGAGCAGTACTTC.

The V gene is TRBV20-1, the J gene TRBJ2-3, with D possibly matching TRBD2 (6 bases). Germline assignment: CDR1 DFQATT and CDR2 SNEGSKA (reference sequence). This CDR3 region has 14 residues. V lost 6 bases and J lost 1, with 14 bases in between. DNA of the CDR3: TGCAGTGCAACCCCCGGGACTGGCACAGATACGCAGTATTTT. This codes for CSATPGTGTDTQYF.

The rearrangement joins TRBV20-1 to TRBJ2-5, with D uncertain. CDR1 and CDR2 from the germline V gene are DFQATT and SNEGSKA (reference sequence). V lost 3 bases and J lost 1, with 12 bases in between. CDR3 length: 14 residues. CDR3 sequence reads: CSASSQTCQETQYF. CDR3 bases: TGCAGTGCTAGTTCTCAGACGTGCCAAGAGACCCAGTACTTC.

V usage is TRBV6-5 and J usage is TRBJ1-6; unclear D gene. The germline V gene has CDR1 MNHEY and CDR2 SVGAGI. V was shortened by 4 bases and J by 5 bases, with 6 bases between the two germline ends. The CDR3 spans 13 residues. CDR3 protein: CASSSLNNSPLHF. The CDR3 coding sequence is TGTGCCAGCAGTTCCCTTAATAATTCACCCCTCCACTTT.

V usage is TRBV2 and J usage is TRBJ2-2; a weak D match, TRBD2 (8 bases). There are 17 residues in the CDR3. Germline loops: CDR1 SNHLY, CDR2 FYNNEI. V gave up 6 bases and J gave up 4 bases, with 21 bases separating them. CDR3 residues: CASRPSGRGRLTGELFF. CDR3 in DNA: TGTGCCAGCAGACCATCCGGGAGGGGGCGCCTCACCGGGGAGCTGTTTTTT.

The chain uses TRBV15 and TRBJ1-5; tentatively, D is TRBD1 (6 bases). CDR3 length: 15 residues. The germline V gene encodes CDR1 LNHNV and CDR2 YYDKDF (reference sequence). V was cut by 3 bases and J by 6 bases, with 15 bases left in between. The CDR3: CATSSWGRGSQPQHF. As DNA, the CDR3 is TGTGCCACCAGCAGTTGGGGCAGGGGAAGTCAGCCCCAGCATTTT. The full variable domain, rest sourced from reference TRBV15 and TRBJ1-5, is DAMVIQNPRYQVTQFGKPVTLSCSQTLNHNVMYWYQQKSSQAPKLLFHYYDKDFNNEADTPDNFQSRRPNTSFCFLDIRSPGLGDTAMYLCATSSWGRGSQPQHFGDGTRLSIL.

This clonotype was picked up many times. The chain employs TRBV10-3 and TRBJ1-6; 9 nucleotides match TRBD1. Trimming removed 6 bases from V and 1 base from J; junction bases left unmatched: 4. Germline CDR1 is ENHRY and CDR2 is SYGVKD. The CDR3 is 16 residues long. In nucleotides, the CDR3 is TGTGCCATCAGGACGACAGGGGGATCCTATAATTCACCCCTCCACTTT. Its translation: CAIRTTGGSYNSPLHF.

The sample holds many counts of this clonotype. The gene calls are TRBV7-2 and TRBJ2-1, with 7 positions matching TRBD2. Looked up from germline, CDR1 is SGHTA and CDR2 is FQGNSA. V shed 6 bases and J 4 bases; nucleotides not matched to a gene: 9. This CDR3 comprises 15 residues. CDR3 protein: CASSLGGGGYNEQFF. The CDR3 DNA is TGTGCCAGCAGTCTAGGTGGGGGAGGGTACAATGAGCAGTTCTTC.

This clonotype has at least ten counts. V gene TRBV4-3 combines with J gene TRBJ2-1, with 10 bases lining up with TRBD2. V shed 0 bases and J 9 bases; nucleotides not matched to a gene: 8. Per the germline V gene, CDR1 is LGHNA and CDR2 is YSLEER. CDR3 length: 16 amino acids. DNA of the CDR3: TGCGCCAGCAGCCAAGATAGGGCTAGCGGGAGCGGTGAGCAGTTCTTC. As protein: CASSQDRASGSGEQFF.

A note on this clonotype: A much larger clone sits a single nucleotide away, making a read error possible. The V call is TRBV29-1, the J call TRBJ2-5; D call uncertain. This CDR3 spans 13 amino acids. Looked up from germline, CDR1 is SQVTM and CDR2 is ANQGSEA. V was trimmed by 5 bases and J by 11 bases, leaving 21 bases between them. The CDR3 here is CSVCESSSDEQYF. CDR3 nucleotide sequence: TGCAGCGTTTGCGAGTCCTCTTCAGATGAGCAGTACTTC.

This clonotype was found a few times. V is TRBV5-1 and J is TRBJ2-7; no clear D gene. The CDR3 contains 15 residues. Germline-derived CDR1 and CDR2 are SGHRS and YFSETQ. Trimming removed 1 base at V and 4 bases at J, with 15 bases between. CDR3: CASSLSGVSDYEQYF. The CDR3 DNA reads TGCGCCAGCAGCTTGTCTGGAGTCAGTGATTACGAGCAGTACTTC. The full variable domain, with the rest looked up from reference TRBV5-1 and TRBJ2-7, is KAGVTQTPRYLIKTRGQQVTLSCSPISGHRSVSWYQQTPGQGLQFLFEYFSETQRNKGNFPGRFSGRQFSNSRSEMNVSTLELGDSALYLCASSLSGVSDYEQYFGPGTRLTVT.

This clonotype was seen only a few times. The chain is built from TRBV9 and TRBJ2-1, with 7 nucleotides matching TRBD2. Germline V gene sequence: CDR1 SGDLS, CDR2 YYNGEE. The CDR3 extends over 13 amino acids. Trimming took 3 bases from V and 9 from J; bases not matched to a gene: 6. CDR3 DNA sequence: TGTGCCAGCAGCGGCGGGAGCATTGGTGAGCAGTTCTTC. Translating gives CASSGGSIGEQFF.

In its sample, this clonotype was seen a few times. V and J are TRBV20-1 and TRBJ2-5; D uncertain. The CDR3 is 12 amino acids. The germline gives CDR1 DFQATT, CDR2 SNEGSKA (reference sequence). The V and J ends lost 3 bases and 5 bases respectively, with 10 bases between them. The CDR3 region is CSASRRLETQYF. DNA for the CDR3: TGCAGTGCTAGTCGGCGCCTGGAGACCCAGTACTTC.

This clonotype was detected a few times. The V call is TRBV25-1, the J call TRBJ2-1; D may be TRBD2 (5 bases). Germline CDR1 and CDR2: MGHDK and SYGVNS. V was cut by 5 bases and J by 3 bases, with 17 bases left in between. The CDR3 loop spans 16 amino acids. The DNA for the CDR3 is TGTGCCAGCAGTTCAGAAGGAGAAGGACTCTACAATGAGCAGTTCTTC. This codes for CASSSEGEGLYNEQFF.

As concerns this clonotype: It may be a read error: a sequence one base away is much more abundant. As DNA, the CDR3 is TGCAGCGTGCTAGCCTCGGTCACCTACGATCAGTACTTC. It encodes CSVLASVTYDQYF. The rearrangement joins TRBV29-1 to TRBJ2-5; the D gene is possibly TRBD2 (5 bases). The V end lost 6 bases, the J end lost 11 bases, and 22 bases lay between the germline ends. The germline V gene has CDR1 SQVTM and CDR2 ANQGSEA. The CDR3 contains 13 residues.

Only a few counts were recorded for this clonotype. V is TRBV5-1 and J is TRBJ2-3; 9 bases fit TRBD1. Germline V gene lookup returns CDR1 SGHRS and CDR2 YFSETQ. Trimming at V came to 0 bases and at J to 3 bases, leaving 2 bases not matched to a gene. This CDR3 contains 15 residues. CDR3 bases: TGCGCCAGCAGCTTGGAGGGACAGGGTACAGATACGCAGTATTTT. This sequence encodes CASSLEGQGTDTQYF.

Details on this clonotype: A clone one base away is much larger, so this may be a read error. Likely a read error: the CDR3 ends without its conserved phenylalanine or tryptophan. The rearrangement links TRBV4-1 to TRBJ2-5; 7 bases are shared with TRBD1. The CDR3 has 15 amino acids. Germline-derived CDR1 and CDR2 are MGHRA and YSYEKL. The V and J ends lost 5 bases and 2 bases, in that order; junction bases with no gene match: 8. The CDR3 sequence is CASSDSGTVQETQYL. The CDR3 region has the DNA TGCGCCAGCAGCGATTCCGGGACAGTACAAGAGACCCAGTACCTC.

This clonotype has only a few counts. The genes are TRBV20-1 and TRBJ1-2; D is perhaps TRBD1 (6 bases). Germline V gives CDR1 DFQATT, CDR2 SNEGSKA (reference sequence). V was pared by 6 bases and J by 3 bases, with 14 bases between. The CDR3 totals 13 residues. The CDR3 here is CSANREIHYGYTF. Written as DNA, the CDR3 is TGCAGTGCGAACAGGGAAATCCACTATGGCTACACCTTC.